This TCR beta chain was identified in a study of cytomegalovirus exposure and HLA in healthy donors. The germline V gene has CDR1 SGDLS and CDR2 YYNGEE. Germline trimming cut 4 bases from V and 8 bases from J; bases unmatched to any gene: 15. The CDR3 sequence is 17 residues long. Primers for the PCR totalled 60 Vbeta and 13 Jbeta. TCRdb's table, derived via immunoSEQ multiplex PCR, lists solely in-frame clones and lacks some. In the table there are some 190,000 clones, roughly three quarters of which are singletons. The receptor's source is a woman in her fifties or sixties in good health and CMV-seronegative. Sequencing input: PBMCs. This chain uses TRBV9 with TRBJ2-1; the match to TRBD2 covers 10 bases. This chain's CDR3 is CASSPLRLAGLRDEQFF. The CDR3 bases are TGTGCCAGCAGCCCCCTCAGACTAGCGGGCCTGAGGGATGAGCAGTTCTTC. The whole variable domain, filled in from reference TRBV9 and TRBJ2-1, reads DSGVTQTPKHLITATGQRVTLRCSPRSGDLSVYWYQQSLDQGLQFLIQYYNGEERAKGNILERFSAQQFPDLHSELNLSSLELGDSALYFCASSPLRLAGLRDEQFFGPGTRLTVL.